This passage covers 26 T cell receptor beta chains from one sample sequenced in a study of regulatory T cells in long-lasting Graves disease. Time point here: persistent/refractory GD, antithyroid drugs over 5 years with positive TRAb. Generation of the TCR library employed RNA extracted from PBMCs. Through Arm-PCR of CDR3 regions and iRepertoire HTBI primers, TCR beta libraries were built. Each CDR3 protein is one row after TCRdb ran MiXCR on the multiplex PCR reads. This table has roughly 500,000 distinct CDR3 sequences, 22% appearing once. Specimen: peripheral blood mononuclear cells (PBMCs), collected when the disease was refractory, from a patient treated with antithyroid drugs. The receptor source for this set is a female donor with Graves disease.

This clonotype was seen repeatedly, ten times or more. V and J are TRBV7-9 and TRBJ2-5, with D perhaps matching TRBD2 (7 bases). Germline V gene lookup returns CDR1 SEHNR and CDR2 FQNEAQ (reference sequence). Between the trimmed V and J ends, which lost 5 bases and 2 bases, there was a span of 21 bases. The CDR3 runs to 17 residues. The CDR3 DNA follows: TGTGCCAGCAGCCTAGGCTCTGGGCGGGGGACACAAGAGACCCAGTACTTC. Amino acids: CASSLGSGRGTQETQYF. Supplemented by reference TRBV7-9 and TRBJ2-5, the full variable domain reads DTGVSQNPRHKITKRGQNVTFRCDPISEHNRLYWYRQTLGQGPEFLTYFQNEAQLEKSRLLSDRFSAERPKGSFSTLEIQRTEQGDSAMYLCASSLGSGRGTQETQYFGPGTRLLVL.

This clonotype has only a few counts. The chain employs TRBV30 and TRBJ2-7; possibly TRBD2 for D (6 bases). V was cut by 4 bases and J by 3 bases, with 16 bases left in between. The CDR3 is 14 residues long. From germline, CDR1 is GTSNPN and CDR2 SVGIG (reference sequence). CDR3 sequence: CAWTGTSRVYEQYF. Written as DNA, the CDR3 is TGTGCCTGGACAGGGACTTCGAGGGTCTACGAGCAGTACTTC.

To note about this clonotype: This may be a read error, as it is one base from a much larger clone. V usage is TRBV12-3 or TRBV12-4 and J usage is TRBJ2-7, with D perhaps matching TRBD2 (6 bases). The CDR3 totals 15 residues. V was shortened by 7 bases and J by 2 bases, with 18 bases between the two germline ends. The CDR3 coding sequence is TGTGCCAGCACTTATCTCCCGGGCGGGACCTACGAGCAGTACTTC. It yields the protein CASTYLPGGTYEQYF.

This chain links TRBV7-2 with TRBJ1-4; 8 bases map to TRBD1. The CDR3 is 16 amino acids. The V gene's germline CDR1 is SGHTA and CDR2 FQGNSA. Unmatched junction bases numbered 12, after V lost 4 bases and J lost 8 bases. CDR3 DNA sequence: TGTGCCAGCAGCTCGCCCGGACAGGGAGGGAGAGAAAAACTGTTTTTT. It is translated as CASSSPGQGGREKLFF.

This clonotype was recorded many times. The chain uses TRBV28 and TRBJ2-7, with TRBD1 identical over 9 bases. The CDR3 spans 14 residues. CDR1 MDHEN and CDR2 SYDVKM come from the germline V gene. With 8 bases clipped from V and 3 bases from J, the junction kept 8 bases outside the gene matches. CDR3 nucleotides: TGTGCCAGCTCCACCGGGACAGGGAGCTACGAGCAGTACTTC. Its translation is CASSTGTGSYEQYF.

In its sample, this clonotype was seen many times. The gene calls are TRBV6-1 and TRBJ2-2; D is possibly TRBD2 (6 bases). Germline CDR1 reads MNHNS; CDR2 reads SASEGT. V lost 5 bases and J 1 base, leaving 8 bases between the germline ends. The CDR3 has 14 amino acids. In DNA form, the CDR3 reads TGTGCCAGCAGTATGGGACTGAACACCGGGGAGCTGTTTTTT. Translating it yields CASSMGLNTGELFF.

Comment on this clonotype: Possible read error: a much larger clone is one base away. The chain is built from TRBV6-2 or TRBV6-3 and TRBJ1-5; 11 bases are shared with TRBD1. The germline V gene encodes CDR1 MNHEY and CDR2 SVGEGT. The CDR3 consists of 13 residues. The junction had 1 base not matched to a gene; V was cut back by 6 bases and J by 6 bases. The DNA for the CDR3 is TGTGCCAGCAGAGGACAGGGGGCTCAGCCCCAGCATTTT. Its translation is CASRGQGAQPQHF.

The chain is built from TRBV29-1 and TRBJ2-2, with 10 bases fitting TRBD1. The CDR3 totals 16 residues. V dropped 2 bases and J dropped 4; count of bases not matched to a gene: 7. In germline, CDR1 is SQVTM, CDR2 ANQGSEA. The CDR3 protein is CSVERADRGGTGELFF. As DNA, the CDR3 is TGCAGCGTTGAAAGGGCGGACAGGGGGGGCACCGGGGAGCTGTTTTTT.

This clonotype occurred a few times. V is TRBV7-3 and J is TRBJ1-1; D might be TRBD1 (6 bases). Between the trimmed V and J ends, which lost 4 bases and 3 bases, there was a span of 18 bases. The CDR3 extends over 16 amino acids. CDR1 and CDR2 (germline): SGHTA, FQGTGA. In nucleotides, the CDR3 is TGTGCCAGCAGCTCACAAGGGGGACTGATGCACACTGAAGCTTTCTTT. Translating gives CASSSQGGLMHTEAFF. The full variable domain, in which reference TRBV7-3 and TRBJ1-1 provide the parts outside the CDR3, is GAGVSQTPSNKVTEKGKYVELRCDPISGHTALYWYRQSLGQGPEFLIYFQGTGAADDSGLPNDRFFAVRPEGSVSTLKIQRTERGDSAVYLCASSSQGGLMHTEAFFGQGTRLTVV.

In regard to this clonotype: As the CDR3 is not closed by the conserved phenylalanine or tryptophan, this likely results from a read error. This sequence joins TRBV7-3 and TRBJ2-2, with D perhaps matching TRBD1 (5 bases). Germline loops: CDR1 SGHTA, CDR2 FQGTGA. V was trimmed by 6 bases and J by 1 base, leaving 15 bases between them. The CDR3 contains 16 residues. The CDR3 is CASSLWTNLNTGELFL. In DNA, the CDR3 is TGTGCCAGCAGTCTTTGGACAAACCTGAACACCGGGGAGCTGTTTCTT.

This clonotype turned up a few times. This chain uses TRBV28 with TRBJ2-7, with 11 bases matching TRBD2. Germline V gene data show CDR1 as MDHEN and CDR2 as SYDVKM. The CDR3 has 15 residues. The trim removed 5 bases at V and 6 bases at J, leaving 9 bases unmatched. The CDR3 region is CASSLTTSGNGEQYF. Here the CDR3 DNA reads TGTGCCAGCAGTCTCACGACTAGCGGGAATGGCGAGCAGTACTTC.

This clonotype showed up many times. V and J are TRBV28 and TRBJ1-1, with 7 positions matching TRBD1. This CDR3 is built from 14 residues. The J segment lost 5 bases and the V segment lost 7 bases, leaving 10 bases of the junction unmatched. Germline CDR1 reads MDHEN; CDR2 reads SYDVKM. CDR3 region: CASNNRGPRTEAFF. Written as DNA, the CDR3 is TGTGCCAGCAATAACAGGGGCCCCCGAACTGAAGCTTTCTTT. Drawing the rest from reference TRBV28 and TRBJ1-1, the complete variable domain is DVKVTQSSRYLVKRTGEKVFLECVQDMDHENMFWYRQDPGLGLRLIYFSYDVKMKEKGDIPEGYSVSREKKERFSLILESASTNQTSMYLCASNNRGPRTEAFFGQGTRLTVV.

The chain joins TRBV30 to TRBJ1-4, with 7 bases fitting TRBD1. Germline CDR1 is GTSNPN and CDR2 is SVGIG (reference sequence). With 3 bases clipped from V and 7 bases from J, the junction kept 8 bases outside the gene matches. This CDR3 contains 14 residues. In DNA form, the CDR3 reads TGTGCCTGGAGCCCCGGGACAGATGGTGAAAAACTGTTTTTT. Protein product: CAWSPGTDGEKLFF.

CDR3 residues: CASHLAGLPGELFF. CDR3 in DNA: TGTGCCAGCCACCTAGCGGGGCTCCCCGGGGAGCTGTTTTTT. The V gene is TRBV11-2, the J gene TRBJ2-2, with 9 nucleotides matching TRBD2. Germline V gives CDR1 SGHAT, CDR2 FQNNGV. J lost 6 bases, V lost 8 bases, and 7 bases had no gene match. The CDR3 covers 14 residues.

This clonotype was recorded a few times. V and J are TRBV25-1 and TRBJ1-4; maybe TRBD1 (6 bases). The V end was cut by 4 bases, the J end by 13 bases, with 13 bases between. The CDR3 has 12 residues. Germline V gene data show CDR1 as MGHDK and CDR2 as SYGVNS. CDR3 DNA: TGTGCCAGCAGTGTCCTACAGGGCGCACTGTTTTTT. This translates into CASSVLQGALFF.

This clonotype was recorded many times. J is TRBJ1-6 and V is TRBV2; TRBD1 matches 8 bases. Germline CDR1 reads SNHLY; CDR2 reads FYNNEI. CDR3 size: 15 residues. J gave up 9 bases and V 3 bases, and 7 bases lay outside the gene matches. CDR3 coding DNA: TGTGCCAGCAGTGATGTTCGGACAGGGACTTCACCCCTCCACTTT. It encodes CASSDVRTGTSPLHF.

This clonotype was recorded at least ten times. Given a much more abundant clone one base away, this may be a read error. This chain joins TRBV11-2 and TRBJ1-1; no clear D gene. V shed 2 bases and J shed 1 base, with 5 bases lying between them. CDR3 length: 13 residues. The germline V gene has CDR1 SGHAT and CDR2 FQNNGV. DNA for the CDR3: TGTGCCAGCAGCTTATTTTCGAACACTGAAGCTTTCTTT. The encoded protein is CASSLFSNTEAFF.

This clonotype was seen once. The rearrangement uses TRBV14 and TRBJ2-7, with D hard to call. The CDR3 contains 13 residues. CDR1 and CDR2 (germline): SGHDN, FVKESK. With 1 base removed from V and 9 bases from J, the gap between germline ends came to 13 bases. CDR3 residues: CASSQGYPIGQYF. The CDR3 nucleotides read TGTGCCAGCAGCCAAGGGTATCCCATCGGGCAGTACTTC.

This clonotype came up a few times. The chain couples TRBV10-2 to TRBJ2-1; 13 bases line up with TRBD2. The CDR3 has 16 residues. V was pared by 4 bases and J by 8 bases, with 8 bases of the junction left unmatched. CDR1 is WSHSY, CDR2 SAAADI, per germline. The CDR3 DNA is TGCGCCAGCAGTGGTCGGGGGACTAGCGGGACGGATGAGCAGTTCTTC. The encoded protein is CASSGRGTSGTDEQFF.

V is TRBV2 and J is TRBJ2-5; 7 nucleotides align to TRBD1. CDR1 and CDR2 (germline): SNHLY, FYNNEI. After removal of 3 bases from V and 11 bases from J, the junction contained 15 bases not matched to a gene. This CDR3 spans 15 amino acids. CDR3 nucleotide sequence: TGTGCCAGCAGTGAGATCAGGGGGTCCTACAATGAGCAGTACTTC. It is translated as CASSEIRGSYNEQYF.

This clonotype has just a few counts. The chain joins TRBV29-1 to TRBJ1-2; D not resolved. Germline CDR1 is SQVTM and CDR2 is ANQGSEA. The ends were cut back, 6 bases at V and 6 bases at J, with 20 bases in the middle. The CDR3 length is 14 residues. CDR3 sequence reads: CSVLLEVTVDGYTF. The CDR3 DNA reads TGCAGCGTCCTTCTAGAGGTGACCGTCGATGGCTACACCTTC.

The chain employs TRBV28 and TRBJ2-3, with TRBD2 as a possible D gene (5 bases). Trimming stripped 7 bases from V and 3 bases from J, with 17 bases between. Germline CDR1 and CDR2: MDHEN and SYDVKM. This CDR3 is 15 amino acids long. The chain's CDR3 is CASNSYGELTDTQYF. CDR3 in DNA: TGTGCCAGCAACTCTTACGGGGAGCTTACAGATACGCAGTATTTT.

The V and J genes are TRBV2 and TRBJ1-4; D unresolved. The CDR3 has 18 residues. Germline V CDR1 and CDR2: SNHLY, FYNNEI. V lost 6 bases to trimming and J lost 4 bases, with 24 bases between them. The CDR3: CASSPGPGGRAHNEKLFF. The CDR3 DNA follows: TGTGCCAGCAGCCCCGGGCCGGGCGGGCGTGCTCATAATGAAAAACTGTTTTTT.

This clonotype was observed many times. The chain couples TRBV28 to TRBJ2-7; D is unresolved. CDR1 is MDHEN and CDR2 is SYDVKM in the germline V gene. This CDR3 comprises 14 residues. V lost 5 bases and J lost 4, with 15 bases in between. CDR3 loop: CASSPRSVRYEQYF. DNA for the CDR3: TGTGCCAGCAGTCCCCGCTCCGTACGGTACGAGCAGTACTTC.

This clonotype was detected many times. A read error may produce the germline difference seen at one junction end. This chain links TRBV5-1 with TRBJ1-1; D is uncertain. This CDR3 is 13 amino acids long. Germline V lookup: CDR1 SGHRS, CDR2 YFSETQ. In nucleotides, the CDR3 is TGTGCCAGCAGCTTAGAAATGGACACTGAAGCTTTCTTT. Its translation is CASSLEMDTEAFF.

This clonotype was found many times. The CDR3 loop reads CSARDRVHGYTF. CDR3 nucleotides: TGCAGTGCTAGGGACAGGGTTCATGGCTACACCTTC. The chain joins TRBV20-1 to TRBJ1-2; 8 nucleotides line up with TRBD1. Germline CDR1 is DFQATT and CDR2 is SNEGSKA (reference sequence). With V trimmed by 3 bases and J by 6 bases, 3 bases remained unmatched. The CDR3 has 12 residues.